The 30 T cell receptor beta chains reported below all come from one sample, sequenced in a study of regulatory T cells. The primer mix had 52 TRBV and 13 TRBJ primers. The protocol was immunoSEQ multiplex PCR, while the TCRdb copy is restricted to in-frame clones and leaves out a portion. There are about 18,000 clones in the sample; roughly 90% occur only once, and roughly 32% lies in the top ten. Material for sequencing was CD8+ T cells sorted from blood. All receptors come from a person between 18 and 30 years old with CD3G deficiency.

The V and J genes are TRBV12-5 and TRBJ1-2; TRBD1 might be the D (6 bases). V dropped 4 bases and J dropped 8 bases, with 14 bases sitting between them. The CDR3 runs 13 residues. Germline-derived CDR1 and CDR2 are LGHNT and FRNRAP. The CDR3 loop reads CASGYPTGRGYTF. CDR3 coding DNA: TGTGCTAGTGGTTATCCTACAGGGAGAGGCTACACCTTC.

A single count supports this clone. The CDR3 loop is CASSYLGAKNTQYF. For the CDR3, the DNA is TGTGCCAGCAGTTATTTAGGAGCTAAAAATACGCAGTATTTT. V gene TRBV6-1 combines with J gene TRBJ2-3; no reliable D call. Trimming shortened V by 5 bases and J by 7 bases, and 16 bases separated the two germline ends. The CDR3 covers 14 residues. Germline assignment: CDR1 MNHNS and CDR2 SASEGT.

J is TRBJ1-2 and V is TRBV6-6; D is unclear. V was clipped by 1 base and J by 4 bases, with 7 bases between them. This CDR3 contains 13 residues. Germline V gene lookup returns CDR1 MNHNY and CDR2 SVGAGI (reference sequence). Written as DNA, the CDR3 is TGTGCCAGCAGTTACTTAGTCAGCTATGGCTACACCTTC. Its protein is CASSYLVSYGYTF.

V usage is TRBV5-1 and J usage is TRBJ2-5; 9 nucleotides match TRBD2. The germline CDR1 and CDR2 sequences are SGHRS and YFSETQ. The trim removed 0 bases at V and 1 base at J, leaving 1 base unmatched. The CDR3 is made up of 15 amino acids. In DNA form, the CDR3 reads TGCGCCAGCAGCTTGGGACTAGCGGCCCAAGAGACCCAGTACTTC. Translating it yields CASSLGLAAQETQYF.

The chain carries TRBV5-8 and TRBJ2-3; 7 bases map to TRBD1. Germline lookup yields CDR1 SGHTS and CDR2 YDEGEE. The CDR3 runs 15 residues. The V and J ends lost 4 bases and 2 bases, in that order; junction bases with no gene match: 7. In DNA, the CDR3 is TGTGCCAGCAGCCCGGGGACAGACTCCACAGATACGCAGTATTTT. Its protein product is CASSPGTDSTDTQYF.

The CDR3 region is CASGRQAYEQYF. CDR3 nucleotide sequence: TGTGCCAGCGGGAGACAGGCCTACGAGCAGTACTTC. The chain joins TRBV6-5 to TRBJ2-7, with D maybe TRBD1 (6 bases). The germline V and J ends were trimmed by 8 bases and 2 bases, with 10 bases remaining between them. The V gene's germline CDR1 is MNHEY and CDR2 SVGAGI. This CDR3 comprises 12 residues.

The genes are TRBV6-1 and TRBJ2-7; TRBD1 is a possible D gene (5 bases). V lost 3 bases and J lost 2, with 11 bases in between. Germline-derived CDR1 and CDR2 are MNHNS and SASEGT. The CDR3 totals 14 residues. The CDR3 sequence is CASSDLRETYEQYF. CDR3 nucleotide sequence: TGTGCCAGCAGTGATCTCAGGGAAACCTACGAGCAGTACTTC.

V usage is TRBV9 and J usage is TRBJ2-1; no clear D. Germline lookup yields CDR1 SGDLS and CDR2 YYNGEE. V gave up 2 bases and J gave up 3 bases, with 9 bases separating them. The CDR3 sequence is 14 residues long. Written as DNA, the CDR3 is TGTGCCAGCAGCGTTTGGCCCGACTACAATGAGCAGTTCTTC. Translation: CASSVWPDYNEQFF.

V and J are TRBV21-1 and TRBJ1-1; TRBD1, as called in the table, went unchecked against the DNA. TRBV21-1 is termed a pseudogene. This CDR3 is 13 amino acids long. CDR3 sequence: CASSSPMNTEAFF. DNA for the CDR3: TGTGCCAGCAGCAGTCCCATGAACACTGAAGCTTTCTTT.

The rearrangement joins TRBV6-5 to TRBJ2-7; D could derive from TRBD1 or TRBD2 (6 bases each). Trimming took 2 bases from V and 5 from J, leaving 10 bases between them. The CDR3 spans 13 residues. Germline CDR1 is MNHEY and CDR2 is SVGAGI. The CDR3 spells CASSYNGGHEQYF. The CDR3 DNA is TGTGCCAGCAGTTACAACGGGGGCCACGAGCAGTACTTC.

The chain joins TRBV7-9 to TRBJ2-5, with D possibly being TRBD1 (6 bases). The V end lost 5 bases, the J end lost 4 bases, and 17 bases lay between the germline ends. CDR1 SEHNR and CDR2 FQNEAQ come from the germline V gene (reference sequence). The CDR3 loop spans 15 amino acids. CDR3 nucleotides: TGTGCCAGCAGCCCAGGGGTGGGGCTGGGAGAGACCCAGTACTTC. It specifies CASSPGVGLGETQYF.

The chain joins TRBV7-9 to TRBJ2-1, with a possible D match to TRBD2 (6 bases). In germline, CDR1 is SEHNR, CDR2 FQNEAQ (reference sequence). The CDR3 totals 15 residues. Trimming shortened V by 7 bases and J by 2 bases, and 15 bases separated the two germline ends. The CDR3 sequence: CASILGGDAYNEQFF. CDR3 nucleotide sequence: TGTGCCAGCATCCTGGGAGGAGACGCCTACAATGAGCAGTTCTTC. Combining the CDR3 with reference TRBV7-9 and TRBJ2-1 gives the whole variable domain DTGVSQNPRHKITKRGQNVTFRCDPISEHNRLYWYRQTLGQGPEFLTYFQNEAQLEKSRLLSDRFSAERPKGSFSTLEIQRTEQGDSAMYLCASILGGDAYNEQFFGPGTRLTVL.

The chain has TRBV27 and TRBJ2-7, with D perhaps TRBD2 (7 bases). Germline assignment: CDR1 MNHEY and CDR2 SMNVEV (reference sequence). V was shortened by 2 bases and J by 3 bases, with 11 bases between the two germline ends. The CDR3 consists of 14 residues. CDR3 amino acids: CASSLQGGGYEQYF. The CDR3, as DNA: TGTGCCAGCAGTTTACAGGGAGGGGGCTACGAGCAGTACTTC.

This rearrangement joins TRBV19 to TRBJ2-4, with 7 positions matching TRBD1. The CDR3 extends over 15 amino acids. With 2 bases clipped from V and 1 base from J, the junction kept 2 bases outside the gene matches. CDR1 and CDR2 (germline): LNHDA, SQIVND (reference sequence). In DNA, the CDR3 is TGTGCCAGTAGTATATCAGGGGGTGCCAAAAACATTCAGTACTTC. It yields the protein CASSISGGAKNIQYF.

This chain joins TRBV6-6 and TRBJ1-1; TRBD1 might be the D (5 bases). Germline values: CDR1 MNHNY, CDR2 SVGAGI (reference sequence). V dropped 6 bases and J dropped 7 bases, with 12 bases sitting between them. This CDR3 has 12 amino acids. The CDR3 loop reads CASSRDSDEAFF. The CDR3 coding sequence is TGTGCCAGCAGCAGAGACAGTGATGAAGCTTTCTTT.

The chain is built from TRBV19 and TRBJ1-5; no reliable D call. The CDR3 runs to 14 residues. The ends were cut back, 3 bases at V and 4 bases at J, with 10 bases in the middle. CDR1 is LNHDA, CDR2 SQIVND, per germline (reference sequence). CDR3 DNA: TGTGCCAGTAGTATCCCCCCGGTGAATCAGCCCCAGCATTTT. It translates to CASSIPPVNQPQHF.

The chain recombines TRBV6-5 with TRBJ2-7; no clear D gene. Germline-derived CDR1 and CDR2 are MNHEY and SVGAGI. The ends were cut back, 0 bases at V and 3 bases at J, with 12 bases in the middle. The length of the CDR3 is 15 residues. The CDR3 region has the DNA TGTGCCAGCAGTTACTCGACGCGCTACGGCTACGAGCAGTACTTC. Translating it yields CASSYSTRYGYEQYF.

The chain uses TRBV30 and TRBJ1-1, with 7 bases matching TRBD1. Germline-derived CDR1 and CDR2 are GTSNPN and SVGIG (reference sequence). The CDR3 spans 15 residues. V trimming: 1 base; J trimming: 0 bases; junction bases outside the gene matches: 5. In nucleotides, the CDR3 is TGTGCCTGGAGTGCTGAGACAGGGTTGAACACTGAAGCTTTCTTT. Translated, it gives CAWSAETGLNTEAFF.

This clone has a single count. The chain is built from TRBV5-1 and TRBJ2-1; TRBD2 agrees at 12 bases. V trimming: 3 bases; J trimming: 6 bases; junction bases outside the gene matches: 1. Germline assignment: CDR1 SGHRS and CDR2 YFSETQ. This CDR3 is built from 14 residues. For the CDR3, the DNA is TGCGCCAGCAGCTCTAGCGGGGGGGGCAATGAGCAGTTCTTC. Its protein product is CASSSSGGGNEQFF.

The V call is TRBV7-6, the J call TRBJ2-2; TRBD2 aligns across 7 bases. Germline CDR1 is SGHVS and CDR2 is FNYEAQ. J lost 10 bases, V lost 4 bases, and 3 bases had no gene match. The CDR3 runs to 12 residues. CDR3 sequence reads: CASSWGGLELFF. CDR3 sequence (DNA): TGTGCCAGCAGCTGGGGGGGGTTGGAGCTGTTTTTT. The full variable domain, with the rest looked up from reference TRBV7-6 and TRBJ2-2, is GAGVSQSPRYKVTKRGQDVALRCDPISGHVSLYWYRQALGQGPEFLTYFNYEAQQDKSGLPNDRFSAERPEGSISTLTIQRTEQRDSAMYRCASSWGGLELFFGEGSRLTVL.

The V gene is TRBV28, the J gene TRBJ1-1, with 10 bases lining up with TRBD1. There are 16 residues in the CDR3. The ends lost 0 bases at V and 2 bases at J; junction bases unmatched: 3. CDR1 is MDHEN and CDR2 is SYDVKM in the germline V gene. CDR3 sequence: CASSLWGQGPNTEAFF. Written as DNA, the CDR3 is TGTGCCAGCAGTTTATGGGGACAGGGGCCAAACACTGAAGCTTTCTTT.

The chain employs TRBV6-1 and TRBJ2-1; D not resolved. The V end was cut by 4 bases, the J end by 13 bases, with 11 bases between. The CDR3 has 11 residues. CDR1 is MNHNS, CDR2 SASEGT, per germline. The CDR3 bases are TGTGCCAGCAGTGGCTACGCTGACCAGTTCTTC. As protein: CASSGYADQFF.

The chain combines TRBV6-1 with TRBJ2-6; D possibly corresponds to TRBD2 (6 bases). Germline CDR1 is MNHNS and CDR2 is SASEGT. V dropped 9 bases and J dropped 2 bases, with 14 bases sitting between them. The CDR3 covers 15 residues. The CDR3: CASRLEGTGANVLTF. CDR3 nucleotides: TGTGCCAGTAGACTAGAGGGCACTGGGGCCAACGTCCTGACTTTC.

This chain connects TRBV28 to TRBJ2-7, with D unresolved. Trimming removed 1 base from V and 4 bases from J, with 8 bases in between. The CDR3 is made up of 13 amino acids. From germline, CDR1 is MDHEN and CDR2 SYDVKM. CDR3 sequence reads: CASSLSIQYEQYF. In nucleotides, the CDR3 is TGTGCCAGCAGTTTATCTATACAGTACGAGCAGTACTTC.

The rearrangement joins TRBV4-1 to TRBJ1-4; D is uncertain. The CDR3 contains 13 residues. Looked up from germline, CDR1 is MGHRA and CDR2 is YSYEKL. The V gene lost 4 bases and the J gene lost 7 bases, with 10 bases spanning the gap. The CDR3 sequence is CASSRFWTEKLFF. CDR3 coding DNA: TGCGCCAGCAGCCGCTTCTGGACTGAAAAACTGTTTTTT.

The V and J genes are TRBV5-4 and TRBJ2-2; D remains unclear. Trimming removed 4 bases from V and 9 bases from J, with 7 bases in between. Per the germline V gene, CDR1 is SGHNT and CDR2 is YYREEE (reference sequence). This CDR3 has 11 amino acids. CDR3 nucleotides: TGTGCCAGCAGCGGCGAGCGGGAGCTGTTTTTT. Its translation is CASSGERELFF.

V is TRBV5-6 and J is TRBJ1-1; no clear D gene. Germline CDR1 SGHDT, CDR2 YYEEEE. V lost 0 bases and J lost 8, with 5 bases in between. CDR3 length equals 11 residues. CDR3 amino acids: CASSLAAEAFF. The CDR3 coding sequence is TGTGCCAGCAGCTTGGCGGCCGAAGCTTTCTTT.

This chain links TRBV4-1 with TRBJ1-5; 8 bases fit TRBD1. Looked up from germline, CDR1 is MGHRA and CDR2 is YSYEKL. The V gene end was trimmed by 4 bases and the J gene end by 9 bases; junction bases not matched to a gene: 8. The CDR3 extends over 14 amino acids. The CDR3 nucleotides are TGCGCCAGCAGCCTTTGGACAGGGAGCGGGCCCCAGCATTTT. Its protein product is CASSLWTGSGPQHF.

The chain carries TRBV5-6 and TRBJ1-1; D is ambiguous. The length of the CDR3 is 15 residues. CDR1 is SGHDT and CDR2 is YYEEEE in the germline V gene. Trimming removed 2 bases from V and 1 base from J, with 12 bases in between. CDR3 sequence (DNA): TGTGCCAGCAGCTTAGGTGGGTTGGGGAACACTGAAGCTTTCTTT. Its protein product is CASSLGGLGNTEAFF.

The rearrangement joins TRBV4-3 to TRBJ2-1; a possible D gene is TRBD2 (6 bases). V lost 2 bases and J 6 bases, leaving 17 bases between the germline ends. The germline V gene has CDR1 LGHNA and CDR2 YSLEER. This CDR3 has 16 amino acids. The CDR3 region is CASSQSAGTPVNEQFF. The DNA of the CDR3 is TGCGCCAGCAGCCAAAGCGCCGGGACTCCGGTCAATGAGCAGTTCTTC.